This entry concerns a single T cell receptor beta chain. The antigen this receptor binds is unknown. The sample holds no much larger clone one base away, and base qualities are not on file. The time point label on this specimen signifies: baseline before first vaccination. Vaccinee samples were obtained from the UK trials COV001 and COV002, which included a single-blind randomized controlled phase 2/3 trial of AZD1222 (ChAdOx1 nCoV-19) in healthy adults. For TCRbeta chain sequencing, PBMC samples from trial participants were taken at day 0 and at day 28 after the second dose. The CDR3 regions of human TCRbeta chains were subjected to immunosequencing. The study's own analysis went as follows. TCRs in the repertoires were matched against a reference library of SARS-CoV-2-specific TCRs that had been generated with the MIRA antigen-specificity platform. Breadth meant the fraction of unique TCRs that were SARS-CoV-2-associated, whereas depth meant the fraction of total T cells that were SARS-CoV-2-associated. Using the MIRA data, each spike-specific TCR was assigned both to the spike region to which the TCR was reactive and to a CD4 or CD8 class. Log10-transformed breadth and depth values were compared by one-way ANOVA with Sidak's multiple comparisons tests. In TCRdb, the immuneACCESS table is reduced to in-frame sequences with V and J assigned. These tables do not hold every clone; where another copy was compared, an unresolved V gene accounts for under half, and the others remain unexplained. The V and J calls and clone size were taken over from that table, and D and trimming were inferred from the DNA. In this sample the table shows about 160,000 clones, 90% to 95% of which occur a single time. Approximately 2% of the sample rests with the top ten.

From the germline V gene, CDR1 is SGHTA and CDR2 is FQGNSA. The junction shows trimming of 5 bases on V and 4 bases on J, plus 19 bases between the germline ends. The CDR3 contains 16 residues, cysteine and phenylalanine counted. Kept here is only the CDR3 DNA, which spans 48 bases and is read in frame from base 1. This entry belongs to a study of T cell responses to AZD1222 COVID-19 vaccine (dated by TCRdb to about 2021). Regarding the complete study: Because spike-specific TCR depth and breadth did not differ between the two schedules, AZD1222 recipients who got a second dose at roughly 4 weeks were pooled with those who got a second dose at roughly 12 weeks. A total of 240 or so trial participants underwent TCR sequencing, of whom 200 to 220 had received two doses of AZD1222 and roughly 26 had received two doses of the MenACWY control vaccine. Trial participants were enrolled by age into subgroups of 18-55, 56-69 and 70-plus years, and approximately 150, 30 and 60 TCR-sequenced participants, respectively, were included in these subgroups. The paper's findings and limits, for the study overall: After two AZD1222 doses, both the breadth and the depth of spike-specific TCRs were significantly higher than at day 0 and than in MenACWY recipients. Because no samples from the day 14 peak response were available, repertoires could be characterized only after the peak T cell response. CD4 TCRs associated with the vaccine covered the entire spike protein, and the dominant responses were in regions 160-218 and 743-854. Conclusions about previously exposed vaccinees were limited because only six AZD1222 recipients were SARS-CoV-2 seropositive at baseline. In the small 56-69-year group, the increase in depth fell short of significance, most likely because of low power. Participants were mostly white British, with more females than males. The authors suggested clonal diversity may have been underestimated. Reportedly, almost half of the unique spike-specific TCRs recognized epitopes lying outside the regions that are mutated in the B.1.351 and B.1.1.7 variants.

The receptor comes from an adult in good health. The sequences come from peripheral blood, collected on day 0 of AZD1222 vaccination. This chain joins TRBV7-2 to TRBJ2-3, with the D gene possibly TRBD1 or TRBD2, each one fitting 5 bases. The CDR3 region has the sequence CASSPHSGPAPDTQYF. The DNA sequence is as follows: TGTGCCAGCAGCCCACACTCGGGGCCCGCCCCAGATACGCAGTATTTT. Joined to the reference TRBV7-2 and TRBJ2-3 proteins, this CDR3 gives the full variable domain: GAGVSQSPSNKVTEKGKDVELRCDPISGHTALYWYRQSLGQGLEFLIYFQGNSAPDKSGLPSDRFSAERTGGSVSTLTIQRTQQEDSAVYLCASSPHSGPAPDTQYFGPGTRLTVL.